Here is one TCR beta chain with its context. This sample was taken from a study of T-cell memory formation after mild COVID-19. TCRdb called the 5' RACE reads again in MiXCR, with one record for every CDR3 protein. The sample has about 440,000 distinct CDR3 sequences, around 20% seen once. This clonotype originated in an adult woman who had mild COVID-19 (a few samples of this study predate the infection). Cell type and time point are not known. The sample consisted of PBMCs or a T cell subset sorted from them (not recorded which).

CDR3 region: CASSLSQATEAFF. The CDR3 coding sequence is TGTGCCAGCAGTTTATCTCAGGCCACTGAAGCTTTCTTT. This chain connects TRBV27 to TRBJ1-1; D call uncertain. V lost 0 bases and J lost 4, with 6 bases in between. This CDR3 is 13 amino acids long. From germline, CDR1 is MNHEY and CDR2 SMNVEV (reference sequence).